The T cell receptor (beta chain) described here comes from a study of blood T cell repertoires in COVID-19. Study context: PBMCs, B-cell-depleted T cells, or T cells provided the cDNA or gDNA that made up the material.

The V end was cut by 3 bases, the J end by 1 base, with 6 bases between. Germline V lookup: CDR1 SGHNT, CDR2 YENEEA. The CDR3 is made up of 13 amino acids. The data were produced by immunoSEQ multiplex PCR, yet TCRdb's version contains in-frame clones alone and is incomplete. The table shows 360,000 or so clones, with around 90% occurring only once. The chain has TRBV11-3 and TRBJ1-1, with no clear D. This TCR came from a young man with active or convalescent COVID-19. The specimen was peripheral blood. DNA for the CDR3: TGTGCCAGCAGCTTGAGCTCGAACACTGAAGCTTTCTTT. The encoded protein is CASSLSSNTEAFF.